One and the same sample provided the 15 T cell receptor beta chains below, sequenced in a study of T-cell reconstitution after alpha-beta-depleted transplantation in children. Unique molecular identifiers featured in how the TCRbeta library was prepared. TCRdb passed the PCR reads through MiXCR, listing each CDR3 protein once. The repertoire holds hundreds of thousands of distinct CDR3 sequences, about 15% seen once, with about 1.1% in the top ten. This sample comprised PBMCs from the stem cell graft donor, obtained from the stem cell graft. All receptors derive from a human donor who donated a stem cell graft to a child with acute myeloid leukemia.

V is TRBV5-1 and J is TRBJ1-1; no clear D gene. CDR3 length equals 12 residues. Germline V CDR1 and CDR2: SGHRS, YFSETQ. Deletions cut 7 bases from V and 6 bases from J, with 13 bases between. CDR3 amino acids: CASYNPRSEAFF. The CDR3 nucleotides are TGCGCCAGCTATAATCCCAGGTCTGAAGCTTTCTTT.

V usage is TRBV10-2 and J usage is TRBJ1-2, with 7 bases lining up with TRBD1. Germline assignment: CDR1 WSHSY and CDR2 SAAADI. The V and J ends lost 2 bases and 4 bases, in that order; junction bases with no gene match: 7. This CDR3 is 15 amino acids long. Written as DNA, the CDR3 is TGCGCCAGCAGTGAGAGGACAGGACCCCGCTATGGCTACACCTTC. It yields the protein CASSERTGPRYGYTF.

This clonotype turned up a few times. The V gene is TRBV5-1, the J gene TRBJ2-1, with a weak D call TRBD1 (6 bases). The length of the CDR3 is 14 residues. The germline gives CDR1 SGHRS, CDR2 YFSETQ. Trimming stripped 0 bases from V and 8 bases from J, with 12 bases between. The CDR3 loop reads CASSLARGLDEQFF. CDR3 nucleotides: TGCGCCAGCAGCTTGGCCAGGGGTTTGGATGAGCAGTTCTTC.

The sample holds many counts of this clonotype. Mismatch with germline at one junction end may stem from a read error. This chain uses TRBV20-1 with TRBJ2-1; 11 bases fit TRBD2. Germline V gene sequence: CDR1 DFQATT, CDR2 SNEGSKA (reference sequence). This CDR3 is 14 amino acids long. Here the CDR3 DNA reads TGCAGTGCCAGAGGACTAGCGGGCATCAATGAGCAGTTCTTC. Translated, it gives CSARGLAGINEQFF.

This clonotype was recorded many times. The chain carries TRBV20-1 and TRBJ1-2; no definite D call. The CDR3 spans 12 residues. Germline CDR1 reads DFQATT; CDR2 reads SNEGSKA (reference sequence). V was trimmed by 6 bases and J by 3 bases, leaving 11 bases between them. The CDR3 reads CSAISGDYGYTF. The CDR3 coding sequence is TGCAGTGCGATCTCTGGTGACTATGGCTACACCTTC.

In this sample, this clonotype turned up many times. The chain links TRBV19 to TRBJ2-5; unclear D gene. Germline loops: CDR1 LNHDA, CDR2 SQIVND (reference sequence). V was clipped by 4 bases and J by 0 bases, with 9 bases between them. The length of the CDR3 is 14 residues. The CDR3, as DNA: TGTGCCAGTAGTAATTGGACGGACCAAGAGACCCAGTACTTC. It yields the protein CASSNWTDQETQYF. The whole variable domain, remainder taken from reference TRBV19 and TRBJ2-5, is DGGITQSPKYLFRKEGQNVTLSCEQNLNHDAMYWYRQDPGQGLRLIYYSQIVNDFQKGDIAEGYSVSREKKESFPLTVTSAQKNPTAFYLCASSNWTDQETQYFGPGTRLLVL.

In this sample, this clonotype turned up a few times. V gene TRBV20-1 combines with J gene TRBJ2-3, with D perhaps TRBD2 (7 bases). This CDR3 region has 15 residues. Germline V gene sequence: CDR1 DFQATT, CDR2 SNEGSKA (reference sequence). Trimming left V 6 bases short and J 4 bases short, with 20 bases between. The CDR3 region has the DNA TGCAGTGCCACATCAAGAGGGGGGGCAGCAGATACGCAGTATTTT. This codes for CSATSRGGAADTQYF.

This clonotype was counted at least ten times. This chain links TRBV6-5 with TRBJ2-5; the D is unclear. This CDR3 has 15 residues. Trimming took 4 bases from V and 2 from J, leaving 14 bases between them. Germline V gene lookup returns CDR1 MNHEY and CDR2 SVGAGI. In DNA form, the CDR3 reads TGTGCCAGCAGTTCCGTTCCGTCGCTTCAAGAGACCCAGTACTTC. It is translated as CASSSVPSLQETQYF.

Comments on this clonotype: A much larger clone differs by one base, so this may be a read error. The rearrangement joins TRBV29-1 to TRBJ2-7; D is unclear. The CDR3 has 14 residues. Germline V gene lookup returns CDR1 SQVTM and CDR2 ANQGSEA. CDR3 nucleotide sequence: TGCAGAGTTGAAGCACGTTCTGGGTCCTACGAGCAGTACTTC. Its translation is CRVEARSGSYEQYF.

The chain is built from TRBV12-3 or TRBV12-4 and TRBJ1-4, with unresolved D. Trimming left V 5 bases short and J 1 base short, with 8 bases between. There are 14 residues in the CDR3. Written as DNA, the CDR3 is TGTGCCAGCAGTCCTACGGGAACTAATGAAAAACTGTTTTTT. This sequence encodes CASSPTGTNEKLFF.

This chain links TRBV7-9 with TRBJ1-3; 9 bases map to TRBD1. The CDR3 totals 16 residues. After removal of 5 bases from V and 2 bases from J, the junction contained 7 bases not matched to a gene. The V gene's germline CDR1 is SEHNR and CDR2 FQNEAQ (reference sequence). The CDR3 is CASSDPGTGTGNTIYF. The CDR3 nucleotides are TGTGCCAGCAGCGACCCGGGGACAGGGACTGGAAACACCATATATTTT.

This clonotype has a count of ten or more. The chain recombines TRBV6-5 with TRBJ2-5; the D is unclear. CDR1 is MNHEY, CDR2 SVGAGI, per germline. The CDR3 runs to 14 residues. The ends were cut back, 3 bases at V and 4 bases at J, with 12 bases in the middle. DNA for the CDR3: TGTGCCAGCAGTTATCGAGGTCCTTCAGAGACCCAGTACTTC. The encoded protein is CASSYRGPSETQYF.

This clonotype was picked up many times. The chain couples TRBV20-1 to TRBJ1-2; 8 bases are shared with TRBD1. The length of the CDR3 is 16 residues. The germline gives CDR1 DFQATT, CDR2 SNEGSKA (reference sequence). J was trimmed by 4 bases and V by 0 bases; bases with no gene match: 10. The CDR3 sequence is CSARDWGTGGVYGYTF. CDR3 nucleotides: TGCAGTGCTAGAGATTGGGGGACAGGTGGGGTCTATGGCTACACCTTC.

At least ten counts were recorded for this clonotype. The chain employs TRBV20-1 and TRBJ2-5; D ambiguous. Trimming shortened V by 6 bases and J by 4 bases, and 6 bases separated the two germline ends. The CDR3 totals 10 residues. The germline V gene encodes CDR1 DFQATT and CDR2 SNEGSKA (reference sequence). The CDR3 sequence: CSAVLETQYF. In DNA, the CDR3 is TGCAGTGCCGTCCTAGAGACCCAGTACTTC.

The rearrangement joins TRBV15 to TRBJ1-5, with D maybe TRBD1 (5 bases). The germline CDR1 and CDR2 sequences are LNHNV and YYDKDF (reference sequence). The CDR3 totals 13 residues. V lost 8 bases, J lost 5 bases, and 13 bases lay in between. CDR3 protein: CATSREAYQPQHF. CDR3 nucleotide sequence: TGTGCCACCTCCAGGGAGGCGTATCAGCCCCAGCATTTT. The whole variable domain, remainder taken from reference TRBV15 and TRBJ1-5, is DAMVIQNPRYQVTQFGKPVTLSCSQTLNHNVMYWYQQKSSQAPKLLFHYYDKDFNNEADTPDNFQSRRPNTSFCFLDIRSPGLGDTAMYLCATSREAYQPQHFGDGTRLSIL.